This T cell receptor beta chain is from a study of T cells in localized non-small cell lung cancer (dated by TCRdb to between 2020 and 2021). Some background on the complete study: T cell repertoires of about 230 early-stage NSCLC patients were analyzed, with tumors being compared against uninvolved tumor-adjacent lungs. The mean age of the NSCLC patients was just over 65 years, with 120 to 150 men and around 110 women. The cohort comprised roughly 240 treatment-naïve NSCLC patients with resected, localized lung tumors. Study-wide findings and limitations: Higher blood T cell density associated with longer overall survival, while higher adjacent-lung clonality associated with shorter survival. Of the top 100 tumor clones, a median of roughly 60 were detected in paired uninvolved adjacent lung; under 35 were also among that lung's top 100. Because multi-region tumor sequencing was not done, intratumor heterogeneity could not be ruled out. The highest T cell clonality was observed in uninvolved tumor-adjacent lung, where clonality exceeded that of tumor, suggesting that antigenic responses were more focused in uninvolved tumor-adjacent lung. Because the study design was exploratory, TCR variables were selected using unadjusted p-values without false-discovery rate correction.

At diagnosis, tumor, uninvolved tumor-adjacent lung and peripheral blood were collected and then preserved as a mix of FFPE and fresh-frozen material. For TCR repertoire profiling, the blood samples were analyzed as peripheral blood mononuclear cells. TCR beta CDR3 regions were sequenced from DNA using the immunoSEQ Assay. The study's own analysis went as follows. To compute T cell density, TCR beta template counts were normalized to usable DNA, which was estimated by amplifying housekeeping genes. The preseqR package was used to estimate richness by extrapolating to 400,000 templates for PBMC samples and to 120,000 templates for tissue samples. Clonality was defined as one minus Pielou's evenness. Tissue-enriched TCRs were identified by differential abundance testing using productive amino-acid clonotypes, minimum total count 5 and alpha 0.1. The Jaccard Index and the Morisita Overlap Index were used to quantify repertoire overlap between compartments. GLIPH clustered TCR beta CDR3s with public tetramer-defined viral CDR3s; viral motifs required at least three viral sequences plus V-gene enrichment. TCRdb re-hosts the immuneACCESS table, in-frame sequences only. Its copies lack some clones; in the studies checked, an unresolved V gene accounts for under half of them, and the cause for the rest is not known. V and J calls and clone size are given by that table; D and trimming were obtained from the DNA. The sample table records fewer than 30,000 clones; 86% of these occur just once. Clones ranked in the top ten supply over 0.95% of the sample.

Measured from the cysteine to the phenylalanine, the CDR3 is 14 residues long. Only the CDR3 part of the read is kept: 42 bases, read in frame from the first base. CDR1 and CDR2 are read off the germline V gene (reference sequence) as GTSNPN and SVGIG. V is reduced by 3 bases and J by 4 bases, leaving a spacing of 15 bases between them. Comments on this clone: Its antigen is still unknown. It has no much larger one-base neighbor in the sample; base qualities were not kept.

The rearrangement joined TRBV30 to TRBJ2-5; TRBD2 might be the D gene, on 7 matching bases. This TCR came from a woman aged 40 to 75 with stage I lung adenocarcinoma. The sequenced sample was peripheral blood, obtained before any cancer treatment. The CDR3 here reads CAWRLGGAAETQYF. The DNA is as follows: TGTGCCTGGAGGTTGGGGGGGGCCGCAGAGACCCAGTACTTC.